This entry lists 20 T cell receptor beta chains sequenced from one sample in a study of T cells in Graves' hyperthyroidism and ophthalmopathy. TCR beta CDR3 sequences were amplified from RNA transcripts. The TCR CDR3 first-round RT-PCR relied on the HTBI primer set. TCRdb re-called the multiplex PCR reads with MiXCR, one entry per CDR3 protein. The sample holds about 610,000 distinct CDR3 sequences, 35% to 55% seen once. Material: peripheral blood or thyroid tissue (not recorded which). The receptors derive from a woman between 18 and 30 years old with Graves' hyperthyroidism.

This clonotype was counted at least ten times. V and J are TRBV6-1 and TRBJ2-7; D gene unclear. Germline lookup yields CDR1 MNHNS and CDR2 SASEGT. This CDR3 has 14 residues. V was pared by 3 bases and J by 4 bases, with 13 bases between. CDR3 bases: TGTGCCAGCAGTGAGAACCTACTTGGATACGAGCAGTACTTC. Its translation: CASSENLLGYEQYF.

In its sample, this clonotype was seen many times. The chain couples TRBV5-1 to TRBJ2-5, with TRBD2 identical over 9 bases. Trimming took 2 bases from V and 5 from J; bases not matched to a gene: 7. This CDR3 has 15 residues. CDR1 and CDR2 from the germline V gene are SGHRS and YFSETQ. CDR3 region: CASSLNLAGQETQYF. The CDR3 DNA reads as TGCGCCAGCAGCTTAAATCTAGCGGGACAGGAGACCCAGTACTTC.

CDR3 sequence: CSVSGQQETQYF. The DNA for the CDR3 is TGCAGCGTCTCAGGACAGCAAGAGACCCAGTACTTC. J is TRBJ2-5 and V is TRBV29-1; tentatively, D is TRBD1 (6 bases). Germline CDR1 reads SQVTM; CDR2 reads ANQGSEA. The CDR3 length is 12 residues. Trimming took 6 bases from V and 2 from J, leaving 10 bases between them.

With respect to this clonotype: A read error is possible here, since a much larger clone lies one base away. This rearrangement joins TRBV20-1 to TRBJ1-2; D may be TRBD1 (5 bases). Germline V lookup: CDR1 DFQATT, CDR2 SNEGSKA (reference sequence). This CDR3 has 16 amino acids. DNA of the CDR3: TGCAGTACTAGAGGATCCATAGGAGGGGACGACTATGGCTACACCTTC. Encoded protein: CSTRGSIGGDDYGYTF.

Concerning this clonotype: This may arise from a read error, as a much more abundant clone is one base away. The chain has TRBV6-2 or TRBV6-3 and TRBJ1-2; D is ambiguous. Trimming removed 6 bases from V and 6 bases from J, with 11 bases in between. CDR3 length: 12 residues. Germline CDR1 reads MNHEY; CDR2 reads SVGEGT. The CDR3 spells CASSLEGHGYTF. CDR3 DNA: TGTGCCAGCAGCTTAGAAGGGCATGGCTACACCTTC.

The chain has TRBV6-2 or TRBV6-3 and TRBJ1-5; D is possibly TRBD1 (6 bases). Germline V gene data show CDR1 as MNHEY and CDR2 as SVGEGT. This CDR3 has 18 residues. Trimming shortened V by 6 bases and J by 0 bases, and 21 bases separated the two germline ends. This CDR3 reads CASSDVHYRAPSNQPQHF. For the CDR3, the DNA is TGTGCCAGCAGCGACGTCCACTACAGGGCCCCTAGCAATCAGCCCCAGCATTTT.

The chain employs TRBV10-3 and TRBJ1-1, with D unclear. CDR1 and CDR2 from the germline V gene are ENHRY and SYGVKD. This CDR3 region has 14 residues. V shed 3 bases and J shed 1 base, with 9 bases lying between them. CDR3 in DNA: TGTGCCATCAGTGAACCCCGGGGGAACACTGAAGCTTTCTTT. Its translation: CAISEPRGNTEAFF.

The rearrangement links TRBV5-8 to TRBJ2-2; TRBD1 matches at 11 bases. The CDR3 runs to 16 residues. Germline assignment: CDR1 SGHTS and CDR2 YDEGEE. V trimming: 4 bases; J trimming: 5 bases; junction bases outside the gene matches: 7. The CDR3 DNA reads as TGTGCCAGCAGCCACAAGGACAGGGGGCGTACCGGGGAGCTGTTTTTT. Encoded protein: CASSHKDRGRTGELFF. Complete variable domain (other parts from reference TRBV5-8 and TRBJ2-2): EAGVTQSPTHLIKTRGQQATLRCSPISGHTSVYWYQQALGLGLQFLLWYDEGEERNRGNFPPRFSGRQFPNYSSELNVNALELEDSALYLCASSHKDRGRTGELFFGEGSRLTVL.

Ten or more counts support this clonotype. V is TRBV25-1 and J is TRBJ2-5; D is ambiguous. Germline CDR1 MGHDK, CDR2 SYGVNS. The V gene lost 1 base and the J gene lost 2 bases, with 8 bases spanning the gap. The length of the CDR3 is 14 residues. This CDR3 is CASSEFGLQETQYF. CDR3 in DNA: TGTGCCAGCAGTGAATTCGGATTGCAAGAGACCCAGTACTTC.

This clonotype was picked up many times. The J gene is TRBJ1-4, the V gene TRBV13, with D maybe TRBD1 (6 bases). This CDR3 comprises 16 residues. Trimming removed 5 bases at V and 5 bases at J, with 18 bases between. Germline lookup yields CDR1 PRHDT and CDR2 FYEKMQ (reference sequence). The CDR3 region is CASSATGQSPNEKLFF. The CDR3 region has the DNA TGTGCCAGCAGCGCCACCGGACAGTCGCCAAATGAAAAACTGTTTTTT.

In this sample, this clonotype turned up many times. The V call is TRBV27, the J call TRBJ1-1; unclear D gene. CDR3 size: 13 residues. The germline gives CDR1 MNHEY, CDR2 SMNVEV (reference sequence). V lost 8 bases, J lost 1 base, and 11 bases lay in between. The CDR3 coding sequence is TGTGCCAGCGCAACCCCAGCGAACACTGAAGCTTTCTTT. This sequence encodes CASATPANTEAFF.

This chain joins TRBV20-1 and TRBJ2-3; the D gene is possibly TRBD2 (6 bases). With 0 bases removed from V and 2 bases from J, the gap between germline ends came to 12 bases. Germline V gene data show CDR1 as DFQATT and CDR2 as SNEGSKA (reference sequence). The CDR3 runs to 15 residues. This CDR3 is CSARDEAGYTDTQYF. Here the CDR3 DNA reads TGCAGTGCTAGAGATGAGGCGGGATACACAGATACGCAGTATTTT.

This clonotype was picked up many times. The chain is built from TRBV5-8 and TRBJ1-2, with 7 bases matching TRBD1. Germline-derived CDR1 and CDR2 are SGHTS and YDEGEE. V gave up 4 bases and J gave up 4 bases; unmatched junction bases: 7. The CDR3 is made up of 14 amino acids. This chain's CDR3 is CASSETGAIYGYTF. The CDR3 DNA reads TGTGCCAGCAGCGAAACAGGGGCGATCTATGGCTACACCTTC.

This clonotype has just a few counts. J is TRBJ1-1 and V is TRBV12-3 or TRBV12-4, with unresolved D. V was cut by 1 base and J by 9 bases, with 6 bases left in between. The CDR3 consists of 11 residues. CDR3: CASSLGEKAFF. CDR3 nucleotides: TGTGCCAGCAGTTTAGGAGAGAAAGCTTTCTTT.

This rearrangement joins TRBV24-1 to TRBJ1-2, with 9 bases matching TRBD1. The ends lost 5 bases at V and 7 bases at J; junction bases unmatched: 1. Germline values: CDR1 KGHDR, CDR2 SFDVKD. This CDR3 has 12 residues. CDR3 bases: TGTGCCACCAGTGGGACAGGGGTTGGCTACACCTTC. This encodes CATSGTGVGYTF.

The table lists this clonotype with many counts. The CDR3 region has the DNA TGCAGTGCTAGAGATCTCGGCAGGGGGCTGGAGACCCAGTACTTC. As protein: CSARDLGRGLETQYF. The chain has TRBV20-1 and TRBJ2-5, with TRBD1 matching over 8 bases. V dropped 0 bases and J dropped 5; count of bases not matched to a gene: 8. Germline values: CDR1 DFQATT, CDR2 SNEGSKA (reference sequence). The CDR3 runs to 15 residues.

This clonotype was seen many times. CDR3 DNA: TGTGCCACCAGTGGTGCCGACAGGGGGCAGGATGAAGCTTTCTTT. It yields the protein CATSGADRGQDEAFF. The J gene is TRBJ1-1, the V gene TRBV24-1, with TRBD1 identical over 10 bases. Germline assignment: CDR1 KGHDR and CDR2 SFDVKD. CDR3 length: 15 amino acids. Trimming at V came to 5 bases and at J to 7 bases, leaving 9 bases not matched to a gene.

Regarding this clonotype: Given a much more abundant clone one base away, this may be a read error. This sequence joins TRBV7-9 and TRBJ2-7; unclear D gene. Per germline, CDR1 SEHNR and CDR2 FQNEAQ (reference sequence). The CDR3 has 15 residues. The CDR3 here is CASSLVSESSHEQYF. CDR3 bases: TGTGCCAGCAGCTTAGTATCAGAAAGCTCCCACGAGCAGTACTTC.

The chain uses TRBV14 and TRBJ1-1, with a tentative D call TRBD1 (5 bases). V gave up 5 bases and J gave up 5 bases, with 12 bases separating them. Germline loops: CDR1 SGHDN, CDR2 FVKESK. The CDR3 loop spans 13 amino acids. Written as DNA, the CDR3 is TGTGCCAGCAGCAGGATGGGGCCAACTGAAGCTTTCTTT. It codes for CASSRMGPTEAFF.

This clonotype was recorded at least ten times. CDR3 DNA: TGTGCCAGTAGCCTGGATGGCCAAGGCGAAAAACTGTTTTTT. This gives the protein CASSLDGQGEKLFF. This sequence joins TRBV19 and TRBJ1-4; no definite D call. Trimming left V 6 bases short and J 8 bases short, with 16 bases between. Germline CDR1 LNHDA, CDR2 SQIVND (reference sequence). The CDR3 sequence is 14 residues long.